The 6 T cell receptor beta chains below were found in one sample sequenced in a study of cytomegalovirus exposure and HLA in healthy donors. Use of 60 Vbeta and 13 Jbeta primers characterized the PCR. TCRdb's table, derived via immunoSEQ multiplex PCR, lists solely in-frame clones and lacks some. Counted here are around 150,000 clones, roughly four fifths occurring once; the ten biggest clones make up approximately 3%. The specimen was PBMCs. These receptor sequences come from a woman aged 40 to 50 in good health and CMV-seronegative.

V gene TRBV6-6 combines with J gene TRBJ2-3; TRBD2 matches at 7 bases. CDR3 length: 15 residues. V trimming: 3 bases; J trimming: 0 bases; junction bases outside the gene matches: 3. Germline loops: CDR1 MNHNY, CDR2 SVGAGI (reference sequence). This CDR3 reads CASSYWGGSTDTQYF. The DNA of the CDR3 is TGTGCCAGCAGTTATTGGGGGGGTAGCACAGATACGCAGTATTTT.

This chain joins TRBV6-1 and TRBJ1-2, with 9 bases aligning to TRBD1. J gave up 5 bases and V 2 bases, and 12 bases lay outside the gene matches. Germline V gene lookup returns CDR1 MNHNS and CDR2 SASEGT. CDR3 length: 17 amino acids. In DNA, the CDR3 is TGTGCCAGCAGTGAACCCTTGTCACAGGGGGCGAGATATGGCTACACCTTC. It is translated as CASSEPLSQGARYGYTF.

This clone was seen only a few times. V gene TRBV5-6 combines with J gene TRBJ1-2, with TRBD1 matching 9 bases. The CDR3 contains 12 residues. Germline values: CDR1 SGHDT, CDR2 YYEEEE. V lost 2 bases, J lost 14 bases, and 7 bases stayed unmatched. CDR3 loop: CASSFLDRGETF. CDR3 nucleotides: TGTGCCAGCAGCTTCCTAGACAGGGGGGAGACCTTC.

The CDR3 region has the DNA TGCGCCAGCAGCTTGAGGGGACAAGACACTGAAGCTTTCTTT. It translates to CASSLRGQDTEAFF. The rearrangement links TRBV5-1 to TRBJ1-1; perhaps TRBD1 as D (6 bases). This CDR3 contains 14 residues. Germline V CDR1 and CDR2: SGHRS, YFSETQ. V was cut by 1 base and J by 3 bases, with 10 bases left in between.

The rearrangement joins TRBV19 to TRBJ1-3, with D perhaps TRBD1 (5 bases). V shed 6 bases and J shed 2 bases, with 20 bases lying between them. Looked up from germline, CDR1 is LNHDA and CDR2 is SQIVND (reference sequence). The CDR3 sequence is 17 residues long. The CDR3: CASRITGETLTGNTIYF. CDR3 sequence (DNA): TGTGCCAGTAGGATCACAGGCGAAACTTTAACTGGAAACACCATATATTTT.

There are a few counts of this clone. The genes are TRBV6-5 and TRBJ1-6; unclear D gene. CDR1 is MNHEY, CDR2 SVGAGI, per germline. With 7 bases removed from V and 7 bases from J, the gap between germline ends came to 8 bases. The CDR3 contains 12 residues. The CDR3 bases are TGTGCCAGCAACGATAGAAATTCACCCCTCCACTTT. As protein: CASNDRNSPLHF.